This T cell receptor (beta chain) was retrieved from a study of blood T cell repertoires in COVID-19. In the original analysis: How many nucleated cells were present was estimated from reference gene primer amplification. The assay was immunoSEQ multiplex PCR, and TCRdb's table has in-frame clones only and misses some. D and trimming were read from the DNA, whereas the V and J calls and clone size are those reported in that table. The data show around 200,000 clones, around 75% seen once. The V gene end was trimmed by 5 bases and the J gene end by 11 bases; junction bases not matched to a gene: 10. Looked up from germline, CDR1 is SGHVS and CDR2 is FQNEAQ. CDR3 length: 15 amino acids.

The source of this sequence is a woman aged 40 to 50 with COVID-19, enrolled during active disease. The gene calls are TRBV7-8 and TRBJ2-1, with 12 bases fitting TRBD2. The sequencing sample was made of peripheral blood. The CDR3 bases are TGTGCCAGCAGCCTACTCGGACTAGCGGGGATCCAGCAGTTCTTC. Amino acid sequence: CASSLLGLAGIQQFF.